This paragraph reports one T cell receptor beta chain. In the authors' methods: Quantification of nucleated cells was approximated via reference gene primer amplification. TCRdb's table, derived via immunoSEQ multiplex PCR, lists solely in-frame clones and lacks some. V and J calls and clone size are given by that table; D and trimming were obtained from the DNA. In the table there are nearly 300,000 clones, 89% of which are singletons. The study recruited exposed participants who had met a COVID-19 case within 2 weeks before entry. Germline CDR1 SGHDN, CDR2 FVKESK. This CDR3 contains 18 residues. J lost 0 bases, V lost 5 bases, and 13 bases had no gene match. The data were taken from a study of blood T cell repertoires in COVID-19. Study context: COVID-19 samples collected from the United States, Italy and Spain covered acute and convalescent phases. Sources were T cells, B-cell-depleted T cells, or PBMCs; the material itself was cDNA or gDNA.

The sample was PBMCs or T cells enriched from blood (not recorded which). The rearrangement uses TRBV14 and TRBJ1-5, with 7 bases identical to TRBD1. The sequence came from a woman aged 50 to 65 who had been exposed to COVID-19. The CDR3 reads CASSGGLGGPNSNQPQHF. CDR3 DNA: TGTGCCAGCAGCGGGGGTTTAGGGGGCCCTAATAGCAATCAGCCCCAGCATTTT.